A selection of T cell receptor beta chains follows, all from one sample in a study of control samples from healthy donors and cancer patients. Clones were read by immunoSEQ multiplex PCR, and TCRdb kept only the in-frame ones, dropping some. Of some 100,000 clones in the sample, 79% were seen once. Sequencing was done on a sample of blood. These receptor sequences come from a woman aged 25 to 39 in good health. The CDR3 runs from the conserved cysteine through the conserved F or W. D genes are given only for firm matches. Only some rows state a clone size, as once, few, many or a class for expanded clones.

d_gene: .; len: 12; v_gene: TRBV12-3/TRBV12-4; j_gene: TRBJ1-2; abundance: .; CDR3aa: CASSLQNYGYTF; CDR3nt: TGTGCCAGCAGTTTACAGAACTATGGCTACACCTTC
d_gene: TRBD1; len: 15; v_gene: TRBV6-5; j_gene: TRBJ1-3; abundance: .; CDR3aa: CASSIDRGPGNTIYF; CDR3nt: TGTGCCAGCAGTATCGACAGGGGGCCCGGAAACACCATATATTTT
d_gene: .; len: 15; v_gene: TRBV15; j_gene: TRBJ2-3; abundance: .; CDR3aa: CATSRAGGHTDTQYF; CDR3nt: TGTGCCACCAGCAGAGCGGGGGGCCACACAGATACGCAGTATTTT
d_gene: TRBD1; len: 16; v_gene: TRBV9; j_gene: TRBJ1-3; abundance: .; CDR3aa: CASSLDRDSSGNTIYF; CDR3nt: TGTGCCAGCAGCCTGGACCGGGACAGCTCTGGAAACACCATATATTTT
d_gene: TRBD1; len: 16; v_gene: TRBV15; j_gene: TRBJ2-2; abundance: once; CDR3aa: CATSRDPGQHTGELFF; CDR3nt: TGTGCCACCAGCAGAGATCCGGGACAGCATACCGGGGAGCTGTTTTTT
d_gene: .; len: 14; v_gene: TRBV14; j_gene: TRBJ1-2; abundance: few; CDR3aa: CASSQFDSAYGYTF; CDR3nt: TGTGCCAGCAGCCAATTCGACAGCGCTTATGGCTACACCTTC
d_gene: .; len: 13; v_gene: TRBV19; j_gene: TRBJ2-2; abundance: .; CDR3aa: CASSMAGPGELFF; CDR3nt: TGTGCCAGTAGTATGGCGGGGCCCGGGGAGCTGTTTTTT
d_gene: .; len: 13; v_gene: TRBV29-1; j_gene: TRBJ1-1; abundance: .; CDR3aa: CSVAGRLATEAFF; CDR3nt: TGCAGCGTCGCCGGCCGACTGGCCACTGAAGCTTTCTTT
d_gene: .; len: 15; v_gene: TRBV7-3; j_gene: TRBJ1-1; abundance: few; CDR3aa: CASSLGSGVNTEAFF; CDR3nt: TGTGCCAGCAGCTTAGGGTCTGGGGTGAACACTGAAGCTTTCTTT
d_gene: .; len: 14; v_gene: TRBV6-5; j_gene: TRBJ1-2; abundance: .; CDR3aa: CASRPLGANYGYTF; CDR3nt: TGTGCCAGCAGACCACTTGGCGCTAACTATGGCTACACCTTC
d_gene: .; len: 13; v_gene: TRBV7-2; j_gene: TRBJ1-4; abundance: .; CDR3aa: CASSLAGGEKLFF; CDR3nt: TGTGCCAGCAGCTTAGCCGGGGGTGAAAAACTGTTTTTT
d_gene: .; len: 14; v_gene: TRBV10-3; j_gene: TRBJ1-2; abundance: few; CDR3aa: CAISESGTKGGYTF; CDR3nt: TGTGCCATCAGTGAGTCCGGGACAAAAGGTGGCTACACCTTC
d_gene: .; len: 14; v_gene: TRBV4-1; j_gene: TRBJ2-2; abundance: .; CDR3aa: CASSQVGGTGELFF; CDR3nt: TGCGCCAGCAGCCAAGTCGGGGGCACCGGGGAGCTGTTTTTT
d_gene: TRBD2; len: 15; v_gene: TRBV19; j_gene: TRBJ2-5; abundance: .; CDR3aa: CASSRSGGPVETQYF; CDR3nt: TGTGCCAGTAGCAGATCGGGGGGGCCTGTTGAGACCCAGTACTTC
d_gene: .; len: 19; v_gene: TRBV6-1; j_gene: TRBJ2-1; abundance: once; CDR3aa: CASSETKGARLVIYNEQFF; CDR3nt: TGTGCCAGCAGTGAAACTAAGGGGGCCCGACTAGTCATCTACAATGAGCAGTTCTTC
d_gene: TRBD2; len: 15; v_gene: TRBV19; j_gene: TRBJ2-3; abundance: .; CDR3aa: CASSTYGGATDTQYF; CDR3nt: TGTGCCAGTAGTACGTACGGGGGGGCCACAGATACGCAGTATTTT
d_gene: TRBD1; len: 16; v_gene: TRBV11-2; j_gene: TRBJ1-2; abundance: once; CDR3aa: CASSLVAGTGGYGYTF; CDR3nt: TGTGCCAGCAGCTTAGTGGCCGGGACAGGGGGCTATGGCTACACCTTC